This T cell receptor beta chain emerged from a study of T cells in Graves' hyperthyroidism and ophthalmopathy. Notes on the study in general: Ophthalmopathy stood apart from stable hyperthyroidism in a 13 V-J model.

Hyperthyroidism of Graves' type that showed no ophthalmopathy progression within 18 months was stable. Reasons for excluding patients were uncontrolled infection, other autoimmune disease, pregnancy or lactation. To note about this clonotype: Its antigen remains unidentified.

What was amplified from RNA transcripts were TCR beta CDR3 regions. The HTBI primer set drove a first-round RT-PCR of the TCR CDR3. TCRdb re-analysed the multiplex PCR reads in MiXCR, keeping a single row per CDR3 protein. The sample includes 250,000 to 300,000 distinct CDR3 sequences, around 15% seen only once; the top ten take 7.9%. The CDR3 has 13 amino acids. Trimming removed 2 bases at V and 4 bases at J, with 7 bases between. Germline V lookup: CDR1 MNHNS, CDR2 SASEGT. The receptor was isolated from a middle-aged woman with Graves' hyperthyroidism. The V and J genes are TRBV6-1 and TRBJ2-3; maybe TRBD2 (5 bases). The sequencing input was blood. CDR3 loop: CASSERGSDTQYF. As DNA, the CDR3 is TGTGCCAGCAGTGAACGGGGTTCAGATACGCAGTATTTT.